What follows are 25 T cell receptor beta chains derived from one specimen sequenced in a study of spatial heterogeneity in lung cancer. TCRdb analysed the 5' RACE reads with MiXCR anew, one entry per CDR3 protein. The sample consists of 20,000 to 25,000 distinct CDR3 sequences, 2.8% of them appearing once. These receptors are not linked to any known antigen. Documented time point: sample taken at primary tumor resection. General study findings and limits: How many expanded intratumoral alpha and beta TCRs were present tracked the tumor mutation count, which was a count of nonsynonymous mutations.

The source material was lung tumor tissue, sampled at surgery. Receptors were obtained from a male donor with early-stage non-small cell lung cancer.

This clonotype was observed many times. V usage is TRBV28 and J usage is TRBJ2-3; D tentatively fits TRBD1 or TRBD2 (5 bases each). The CDR3 has 15 residues. Germline CDR1 and CDR2: MDHEN and SYDVKM. Trimming left V 2 bases short and J 4 bases short, with 13 bases between. The CDR3 sequence is CASSLMGPEADTQYF. The CDR3 region has the DNA TGTGCCAGCAGTTTAATGGGACCCGAAGCAGATACGCAGTATTTT.

This clonotype was counted many times. This chain connects TRBV11-2 to TRBJ1-2, with D uncertain. The CDR3 is 12 amino acids. Per germline, CDR1 SGHAT and CDR2 FQNNGV. V gave up 3 bases and J gave up 4 bases, with 6 bases separating them. The CDR3 sequence is CASSFIGYGYTF. CDR3 nucleotides: TGTGCCAGCAGCTTCATCGGCTATGGCTACACCTTC.

This clonotype was counted ten times or more. V is TRBV12-3 or TRBV12-4 and J is TRBJ1-5; D may be TRBD1 (6 bases). The germline V and J ends were trimmed by 5 bases and 3 bases, with 14 bases remaining between them. There are 15 residues in the CDR3. DNA of the CDR3: TGTGCCAGCAGTGGGTGGGGGGGCGTCAATCAGCCCCAGCATTTT. It is translated as CASSGWGGVNQPQHF.

This clonotype was observed at least ten times. This chain joins TRBV28 and TRBJ2-7, with a possible D match to TRBD2 (6 bases). Between the trimmed V and J ends, which lost 6 bases and 5 bases, there was a span of 17 bases. The CDR3 sequence is 14 residues long. The germline V gene has CDR1 MDHEN and CDR2 SYDVKM. The CDR3 reads CASSRLGPLNEQYF. The CDR3 DNA follows: TGTGCCAGCAGCCGACTAGGACCCCTCAACGAGCAGTACTTC.

This clonotype was seen at least ten times. The chain combines TRBV19 with TRBJ1-3; D is uncertain. This CDR3 region has 15 residues. Per germline, CDR1 LNHDA and CDR2 SQIVND (reference sequence). With 8 bases removed from V and 0 bases from J, the gap between germline ends came to 14 bases. The CDR3 reads CASLSLGSSGNTIYF. The CDR3 DNA reads TGTGCCAGTTTGTCGCTGGGGAGCTCTGGAAACACCATATATTTT.

In this sample, this clonotype turned up many times. This chain connects TRBV10-3 to TRBJ1-1; 8 nucleotides match TRBD1. Germline CDR1 ENHRY, CDR2 SYGVKD. The CDR3 runs 13 residues. Germline trimming cut 11 bases from V and 5 bases from J; bases unmatched to any gene: 10. CDR3 region: CASGAGTGTEAFF. The CDR3 coding sequence is TGTGCCTCAGGGGCCGGGACAGGAACTGAAGCTTTCTTT.

This clonotype has at least ten counts. The rearrangement uses TRBV27 and TRBJ2-2; tentatively, D is TRBD1 (6 bases). CDR1 and CDR2 from the germline V gene are MNHEY and SMNVEV (reference sequence). The CDR3 is 14 residues long. The V gene lost 5 bases and the J gene lost 6 bases, with 13 bases spanning the gap. The chain's CDR3 is CASSPTGFSGELFF. The CDR3 nucleotides read TGTGCCAGCAGTCCCACAGGGTTTTCCGGGGAGCTGTTTTTT.

This clonotype was counted ten times or more. The rearrangement uses TRBV7-8 and TRBJ2-1, with D possibly being TRBD1 (5 bases). There are 15 residues in the CDR3. Germline-derived CDR1 and CDR2 are SGHVS and FQNEAQ. The V end lost 5 bases, the J end lost 1 base, and 12 bases lay between the germline ends. The CDR3 nucleotides are TGTGCCAGCAGCCCTCAGGCAGGGTCCTACAATGAGCAGTTCTTC. Encoded protein: CASSPQAGSYNEQFF.

The table lists this clonotype with many counts. This rearrangement joins TRBV20-1 to TRBJ1-2; 12 positions agree with TRBD1. CDR3 size: 17 residues. With V trimmed by 3 bases and J by 0 bases, 8 bases remained unmatched. Germline V CDR1 and CDR2: DFQATT, SNEGSKA (reference sequence). In nucleotides, the CDR3 is TGCAGTGCTAGCGGAAAGGGACAGGGGGCGTCTAACTATGGCTACACCTTC. Translated: CSASGKGQGASNYGYTF.

This clonotype was picked up many times. J is TRBJ2-3 and V is TRBV6-2 or TRBV6-3; 9 bases align to TRBD1. CDR1 and CDR2 (germline): MNHEY, SVGEGT. The CDR3 runs to 14 residues. The V and J ends lost 4 bases and 5 bases, in that order; junction bases with no gene match: 4. The CDR3 sequence is CASSSQGAKDTQYF. CDR3 coding DNA: TGTGCCAGCAGTTCACAGGGGGCGAAAGATACGCAGTATTTT.

This clonotype was counted at least ten times. The chain links TRBV12-5 to TRBJ2-1; 14 bases match TRBD2. This CDR3 region has 16 residues. CDR1 is LGHNT and CDR2 is FRNRAP in the germline V gene. The V and J ends lost 5 bases and 8 bases, in that order; junction bases with no gene match: 8. The CDR3 DNA sequence: TGTGCTAGTGGTGGGACTAGCGGGAGTCGATGGGATGAGCAGTTCTTC. Amino acid sequence: CASGGTSGSRWDEQFF.

This clonotype was found many times. The chain is built from TRBV4-2 and TRBJ2-1; a weak D match, TRBD1 (5 bases). This CDR3 contains 11 residues. V was shortened by 8 bases and J by 6 bases, with 8 bases between the two germline ends. Germline CDR1 and CDR2: LGHNA and YNFKEQ. The chain's CDR3 is CASSQGNEQFF. The CDR3 nucleotides read TGTGCCAGCTCGCAGGGCAATGAGCAGTTCTTC.

This clonotype was counted many times. This chain links TRBV7-9 with TRBJ2-4; perhaps TRBD1 as D (6 bases). The CDR3 consists of 16 residues. From germline, CDR1 is SEHNR and CDR2 FQNEAQ (reference sequence). The ends were cut back, 1 base at V and 5 bases at J, with 15 bases in the middle. CDR3 amino acids: CASSLVSGVGENIQYF. CDR3 in DNA: TGTGCCAGCAGCTTAGTGTCAGGGGTCGGGGAAAACATTCAGTACTTC.

This clonotype was recorded at least ten times. The rearrangement uses TRBV5-1 and TRBJ2-3; TRBD2 matches at 13 bases. The V segment lost 3 bases and the J segment 6 bases; nucleotides outside the gene matches: 13. Germline V gene data show CDR1 as SGHRS and CDR2 as YFSETQ. This CDR3 comprises 18 residues. The CDR3 protein is CASSSTPTSGRSSDTQYF. For the CDR3, the DNA is TGCGCCAGCAGCTCGACACCGACTAGCGGGAGGTCTTCCGATACGCAGTATTTT.

This clonotype was detected a few times. The chain has TRBV12-3 or TRBV12-4 and TRBJ1-1; D ambiguous. This CDR3 has 13 residues. The V and J ends lost 7 bases and 1 base respectively, with 10 bases between them. The CDR3 reads CASTKAENTEAFF. The CDR3 DNA follows: TGTGCCAGCACCAAGGCGGAGAACACTGAAGCTTTCTTT.

This clonotype has at least ten counts. J is TRBJ2-5 and V is TRBV5-1, with TRBD2 matching over 13 bases. Germline CDR1 reads SGHRS; CDR2 reads YFSETQ. The V gene end was trimmed by 4 bases and the J gene end by 4 bases; junction bases not matched to a gene: 7. The CDR3 spans 16 residues. The CDR3 nucleotides read TGCGCCAGCAGCCCGCGGACTAGCGGGAGTTCAGAGACCCAGTACTTC. This sequence encodes CASSPRTSGSSETQYF.

Many counts were recorded for this clonotype. The germline gene is not matched at one end of the junction; a read error may be the cause. The V gene is TRBV20-1, the J gene TRBJ2-7, with a possible D match to TRBD1 (6 bases). The CDR3 is 15 amino acids. Germline loops: CDR1 DFQATT, CDR2 SNEGSKA (reference sequence). The CDR3: CSARRAWGHSSEQYF. The CDR3 region has the DNA TGCAGTGCGAGAAGAGCTTGGGGGCATTCCTCCGAGCAGTACTTC.

This clonotype came up many times. The V and J genes are TRBV20-1 and TRBJ2-3, with TRBD2 matching 8 bases. Germline V gene lookup returns CDR1 DFQATT and CDR2 SNEGSKA (reference sequence). The CDR3 totals 15 residues. The junction had 6 bases not matched to a gene; V was cut back by 2 bases and J by 2 bases. CDR3 sequence (DNA): TGCAGTGCTAGAAGGGTAGCGGGACTCACAGATACGCAGTATTTT. It yields the protein CSARRVAGLTDTQYF.

This clonotype appeared many times. V usage is TRBV5-1 and J usage is TRBJ2-5, with D unresolved. The CDR3 runs 12 residues. Trimming took off 0 bases at V and 4 bases at J, with 4 bases between the two ends. Germline CDR1 is SGHRS and CDR2 is YFSETQ. CDR3 protein: CASSLVGETQYF. Here the CDR3 DNA reads TGCGCCAGCAGCTTGGTCGGAGAGACCCAGTACTTC.

This clonotype was seen ten or more times. This chain joins TRBV25-1 and TRBJ1-1, with D maybe TRBD1 (5 bases). V shed 2 bases and J shed 3 bases, with 13 bases lying between them. Germline V CDR1 and CDR2: MGHDK, SYGVNS. The CDR3 is 15 amino acids. CDR3 bases: TGTGCCAGCAGTGAACCGGGACGAGTAGACACTGAAGCTTTCTTT. It specifies CASSEPGRVDTEAFF.

This clonotype is classed as medium-sized. This chain uses TRBV4-2 with TRBJ1-4; 8 bases are a match to TRBD1. With 4 bases clipped from V and 6 bases from J, the junction kept 10 bases outside the gene matches. Germline-derived CDR1 and CDR2 are LGHNA and YNFKEQ. This CDR3 region has 16 residues. This CDR3 reads CASSPGTGIQDEKLFF. The CDR3 DNA reads TGTGCCAGCAGCCCCGGGACAGGAATACAGGATGAAAAACTGTTTTTT.

In its sample, this clonotype was seen many times. The V gene is TRBV7-2, the J gene TRBJ2-1; no reliable D call. CDR1 is SGHTA and CDR2 is FQGNSA in the germline V gene. Trimming shortened V by 2 bases and J by 11 bases, and 13 bases separated the two germline ends. This CDR3 spans 13 amino acids. CDR3 region: CASSLSAVGKQFF. CDR3 nucleotide sequence: TGTGCCAGCAGCTTATCTGCCGTGGGAAAGCAGTTCTTC. The full variable domain, with the rest looked up from reference TRBV7-2 and TRBJ2-1, is GAGVSQSPSNKVTEKGKDVELRCDPISGHTALYWYRQSLGQGLEFLIYFQGNSAPDKSGLPSDRFSAERTGGSVSTLTIQRTQQEDSAVYLCASSLSAVGKQFFGPGTRLTVL.

This clonotype is classed as medium-sized. V gene TRBV14 combines with J gene TRBJ1-1; D unresolved. Germline V CDR1 and CDR2: SGHDN, FVKESK. V lost 4 bases, J lost 4 bases, and 16 bases lay in between. The CDR3 has 15 residues. The CDR3 reads CASSRLLGEGTEAFF. In DNA, the CDR3 is TGTGCCAGCAGCCGGCTCCTGGGAGAAGGCACTGAAGCTTTCTTT.

By its share, this clonotype is medium-sized. This sequence joins TRBV6-5 and TRBJ1-1; a possible D gene is TRBD1 (5 bases). Germline lookup yields CDR1 MNHEY and CDR2 SVGAGI. The CDR3 covers 14 residues. Trimming left V 8 bases short and J 6 bases short, with 19 bases between. The CDR3 DNA reads as TGTGCCAGCTGGCGGGGCCTCGATGGGGCTGAAGCTTTCTTT. Residues: CASWRGLDGAEAFF.

Many counts were recorded for this clonotype. The chain links TRBV11-2 to TRBJ2-3; D perhaps matches TRBD2 (6 bases). The CDR3 has 14 amino acids. The V and J ends lost 4 bases and 0 bases respectively, with 8 bases between them. CDR1 is SGHAT and CDR2 is FQNNGV in the germline V gene. The CDR3 sequence: CASSSGTSTDTQYF. The CDR3 region has the DNA TGTGCCAGCAGCTCGGGGACTAGCACAGATACGCAGTATTTT.